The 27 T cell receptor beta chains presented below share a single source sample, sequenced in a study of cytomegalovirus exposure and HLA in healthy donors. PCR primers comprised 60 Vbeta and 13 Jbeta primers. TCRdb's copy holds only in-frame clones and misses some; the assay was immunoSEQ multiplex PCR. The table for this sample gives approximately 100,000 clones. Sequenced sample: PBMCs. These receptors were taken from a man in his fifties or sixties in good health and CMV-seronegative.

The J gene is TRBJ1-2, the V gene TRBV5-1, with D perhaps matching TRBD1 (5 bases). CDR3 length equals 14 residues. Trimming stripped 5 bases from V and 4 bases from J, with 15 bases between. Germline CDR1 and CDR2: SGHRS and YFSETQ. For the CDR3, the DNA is TGCGCCAGCAGTCCAGGGCCAGGGCCCTATGGCTACACCTTC. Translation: CASSPGPGPYGYTF.

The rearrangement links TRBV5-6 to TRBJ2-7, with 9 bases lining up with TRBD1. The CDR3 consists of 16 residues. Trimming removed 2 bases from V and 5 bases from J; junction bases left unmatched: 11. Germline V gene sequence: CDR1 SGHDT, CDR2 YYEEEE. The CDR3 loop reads CASSLIGQGIGDEQYF. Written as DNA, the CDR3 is TGTGCCAGCAGCTTAATAGGACAGGGGATTGGCGACGAGCAGTACTTC.

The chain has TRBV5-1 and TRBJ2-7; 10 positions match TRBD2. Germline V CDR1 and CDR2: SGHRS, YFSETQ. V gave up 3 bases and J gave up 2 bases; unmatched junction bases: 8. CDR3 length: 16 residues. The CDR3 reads CASSSGAGGRAYEQYF. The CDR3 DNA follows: TGCGCCAGCAGCTCCGGAGCGGGAGGGCGAGCCTACGAGCAGTACTTC.

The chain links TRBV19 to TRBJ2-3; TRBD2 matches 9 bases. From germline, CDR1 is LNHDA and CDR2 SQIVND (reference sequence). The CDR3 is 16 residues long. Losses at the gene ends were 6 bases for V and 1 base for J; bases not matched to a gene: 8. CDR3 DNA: TGTGCCAGTAGGGCCCCACAGCGGGGGGGCACAGATACGCAGTATTTT. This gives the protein CASRAPQRGGTDTQYF. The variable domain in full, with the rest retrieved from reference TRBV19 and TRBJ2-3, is DGGITQSPKYLFRKEGQNVTLSCEQNLNHDAMYWYRQDPGQGLRLIYYSQIVNDFQKGDIAEGYSVSREKKESFPLTVTSAQKNPTAFYLCASRAPQRGGTDTQYFGPGTRLTVL.

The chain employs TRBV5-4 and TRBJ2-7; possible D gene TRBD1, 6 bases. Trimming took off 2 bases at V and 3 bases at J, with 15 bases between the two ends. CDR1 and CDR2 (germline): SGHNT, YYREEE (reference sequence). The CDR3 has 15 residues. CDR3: CASSLKTGRNYEQYF. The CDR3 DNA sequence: TGTGCCAGCAGCTTAAAAACAGGGAGAAACTACGAGCAGTACTTC.

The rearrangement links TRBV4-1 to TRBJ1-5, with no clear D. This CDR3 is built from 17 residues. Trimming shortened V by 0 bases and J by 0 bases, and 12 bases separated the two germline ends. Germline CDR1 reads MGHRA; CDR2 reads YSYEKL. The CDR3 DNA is TGCGCCAGCAGCCAAGATCGGGAGGCACGTAGCAATCAGCCCCAGCATTTT. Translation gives CASSQDREARSNQPQHF.

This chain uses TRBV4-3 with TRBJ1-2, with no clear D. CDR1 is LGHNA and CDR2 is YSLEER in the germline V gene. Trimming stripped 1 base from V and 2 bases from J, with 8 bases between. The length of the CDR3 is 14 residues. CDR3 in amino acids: CASSQVVRNYGYTF. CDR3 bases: TGCGCCAGCAGCCAAGTAGTCAGGAACTATGGCTACACCTTC.

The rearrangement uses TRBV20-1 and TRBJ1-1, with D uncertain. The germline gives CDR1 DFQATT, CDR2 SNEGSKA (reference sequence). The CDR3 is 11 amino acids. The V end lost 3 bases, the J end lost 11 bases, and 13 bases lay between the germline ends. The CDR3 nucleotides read TGCAGTGCTAGGCACCGGGAATTGGCTTTCTTT. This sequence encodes CSARHRELAFF.

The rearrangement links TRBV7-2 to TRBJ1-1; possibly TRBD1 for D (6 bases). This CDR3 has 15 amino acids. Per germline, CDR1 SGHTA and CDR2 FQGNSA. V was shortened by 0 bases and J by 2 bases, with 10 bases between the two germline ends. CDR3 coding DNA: TGTGCCAGCAGCTTAGCGCCAGGGGCCAACACTGAAGCTTTCTTT. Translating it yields CASSLAPGANTEAFF.

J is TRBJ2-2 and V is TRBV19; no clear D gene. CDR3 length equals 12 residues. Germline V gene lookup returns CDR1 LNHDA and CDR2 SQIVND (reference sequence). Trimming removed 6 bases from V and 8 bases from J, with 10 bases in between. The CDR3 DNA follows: TGTGCCAGTAGCCCCCGGTGGGGGGAGCTGTTTTTT. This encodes CASSPRWGELFF.

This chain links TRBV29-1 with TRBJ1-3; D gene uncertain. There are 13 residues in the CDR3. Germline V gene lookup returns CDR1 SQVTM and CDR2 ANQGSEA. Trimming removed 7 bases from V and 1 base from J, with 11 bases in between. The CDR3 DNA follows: TGCAGCGCCAGCACGGGGTCTGGAAACACCATATATTTT. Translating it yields CSASTGSGNTIYF.

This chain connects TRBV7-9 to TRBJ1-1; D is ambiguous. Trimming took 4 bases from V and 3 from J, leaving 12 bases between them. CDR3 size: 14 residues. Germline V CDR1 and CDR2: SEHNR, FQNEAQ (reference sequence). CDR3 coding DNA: TGTGCCAGCAGCTATGTCCGGAGAGACACTGAAGCTTTCTTT. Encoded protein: CASSYVRRDTEAFF.

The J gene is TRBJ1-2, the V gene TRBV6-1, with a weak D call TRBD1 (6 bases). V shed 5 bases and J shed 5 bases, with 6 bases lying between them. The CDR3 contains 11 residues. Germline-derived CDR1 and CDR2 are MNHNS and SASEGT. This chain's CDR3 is CASSTGYGYTF. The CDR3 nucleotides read TGTGCCAGCAGTACAGGGTATGGCTACACCTTC.

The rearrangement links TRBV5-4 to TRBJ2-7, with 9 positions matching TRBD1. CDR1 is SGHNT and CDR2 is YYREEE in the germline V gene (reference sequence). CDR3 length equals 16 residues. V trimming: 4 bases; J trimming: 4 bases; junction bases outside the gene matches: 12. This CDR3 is CASSKLGTGKSYEQYF. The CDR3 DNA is TGTGCCAGCAGCAAACTCGGGACAGGGAAAAGTTACGAGCAGTACTTC.

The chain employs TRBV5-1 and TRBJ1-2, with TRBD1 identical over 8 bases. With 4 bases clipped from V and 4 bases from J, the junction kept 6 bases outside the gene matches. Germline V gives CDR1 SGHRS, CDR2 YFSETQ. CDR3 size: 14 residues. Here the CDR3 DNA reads TGCGCCAGCAGCGCCCCTACAGGGGGCTATGGCTACACCTTC. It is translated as CASSAPTGGYGYTF.

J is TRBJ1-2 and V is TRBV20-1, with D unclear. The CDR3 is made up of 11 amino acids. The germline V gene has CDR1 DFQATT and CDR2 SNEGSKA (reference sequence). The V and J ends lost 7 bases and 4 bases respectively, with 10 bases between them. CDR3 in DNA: TGCAGTGGTTCGGTGGTCTATGGCTACACCTTC. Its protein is CSGSVVYGYTF.

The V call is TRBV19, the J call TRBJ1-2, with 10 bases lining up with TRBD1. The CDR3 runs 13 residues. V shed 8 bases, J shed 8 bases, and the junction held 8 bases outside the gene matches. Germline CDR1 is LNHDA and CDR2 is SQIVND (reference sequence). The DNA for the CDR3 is TGTGCCAGTCGGGACAGGGGCTCACGAGGCTACACCTTC. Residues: CASRDRGSRGYTF.

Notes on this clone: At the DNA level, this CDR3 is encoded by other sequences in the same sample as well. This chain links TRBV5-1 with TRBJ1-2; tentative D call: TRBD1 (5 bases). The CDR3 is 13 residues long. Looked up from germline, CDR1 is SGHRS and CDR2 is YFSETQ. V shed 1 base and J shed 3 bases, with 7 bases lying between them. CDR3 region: CASSLLGDYGYTF. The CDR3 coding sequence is TGCGCCAGCAGCTTGCTAGGGGACTATGGCTACACCTTC.

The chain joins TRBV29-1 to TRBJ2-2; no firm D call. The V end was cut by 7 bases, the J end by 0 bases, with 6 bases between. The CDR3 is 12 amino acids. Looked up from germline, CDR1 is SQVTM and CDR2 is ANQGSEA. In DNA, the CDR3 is TGCAGCGGTAACACGAACACCGGGGAGCTGTTTTTT. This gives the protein CSGNTNTGELFF.

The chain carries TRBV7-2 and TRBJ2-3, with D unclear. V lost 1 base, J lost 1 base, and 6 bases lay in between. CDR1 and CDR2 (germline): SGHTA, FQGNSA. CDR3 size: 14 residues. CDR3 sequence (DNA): TGTGCCAGCAGCTTAGTCGGTGGCACAGATACGCAGTATTTT. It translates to CASSLVGGTDTQYF.

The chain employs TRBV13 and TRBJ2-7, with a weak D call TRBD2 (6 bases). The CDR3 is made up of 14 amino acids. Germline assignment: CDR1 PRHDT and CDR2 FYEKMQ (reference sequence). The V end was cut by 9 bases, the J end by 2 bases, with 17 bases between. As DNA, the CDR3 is TGTGCCAGTTCGGGGGACTCGAACCCCTACGAGCAGTACTTC. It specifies CASSGDSNPYEQYF.

The CDR3 bases are TGTGCCAGCAGCGAGGGGACAGTCGACACCGGGGAGCTGTTTTTT. This gives the protein CASSEGTVDTGELFF. The chain is built from TRBV9 and TRBJ2-2; 7 nucleotides line up with TRBD1. Germline values: CDR1 SGDLS, CDR2 YYNGEE. Trimming cost V 3 bases and J 3 bases; bases outside gene matches: 5. This CDR3 is built from 15 residues.

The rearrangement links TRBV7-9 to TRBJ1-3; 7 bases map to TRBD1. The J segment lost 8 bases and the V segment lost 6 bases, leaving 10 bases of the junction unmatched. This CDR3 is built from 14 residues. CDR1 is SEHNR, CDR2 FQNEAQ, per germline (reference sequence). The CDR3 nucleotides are TGTGCCAGCAGTCCGGGGACAGTCTTACACACCATATATTTT. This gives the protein CASSPGTVLHTIYF.

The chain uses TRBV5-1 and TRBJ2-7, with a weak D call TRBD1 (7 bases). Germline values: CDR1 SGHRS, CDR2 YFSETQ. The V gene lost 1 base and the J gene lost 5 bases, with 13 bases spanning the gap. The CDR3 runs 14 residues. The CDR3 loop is CASSLRQGGDEQYF. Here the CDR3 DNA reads TGCGCCAGCAGCTTGAGACAGGGAGGCGACGAGCAGTACTTC.

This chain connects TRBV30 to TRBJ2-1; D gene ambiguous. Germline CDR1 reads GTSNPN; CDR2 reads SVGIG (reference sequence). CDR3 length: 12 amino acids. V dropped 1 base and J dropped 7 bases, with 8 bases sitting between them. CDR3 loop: CAWSGNSNEQFF. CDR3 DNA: TGTGCCTGGAGTGGTAACTCTAATGAGCAGTTCTTC.

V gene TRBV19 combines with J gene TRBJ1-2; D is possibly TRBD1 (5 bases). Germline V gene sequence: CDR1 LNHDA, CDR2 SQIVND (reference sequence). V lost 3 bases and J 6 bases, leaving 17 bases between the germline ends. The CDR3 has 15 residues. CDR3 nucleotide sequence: TGTGCCAGTAGTATTTTGATACTCGGCAGGGATGGCTACACCTTC. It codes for CASSILILGRDGYTF.

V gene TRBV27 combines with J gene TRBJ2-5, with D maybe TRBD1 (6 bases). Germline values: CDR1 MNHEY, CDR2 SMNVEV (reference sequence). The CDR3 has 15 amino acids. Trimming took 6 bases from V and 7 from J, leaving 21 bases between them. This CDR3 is CASSMDRTASGTQYF. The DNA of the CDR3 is TGTGCCAGCAGCATGGACAGAACTGCCTCAGGGACCCAGTACTTC.